These 7 T cell receptor beta chains originate from one sample sequenced in a study of blood T cell repertoires in COVID-19. Sequencing used immunoSEQ multiplex PCR; TCRdb keeps in-frame clones, though not all of them. Of some 250,000 clones in the sample, about 83% were seen once. The sequenced sample was peripheral blood. The receptors shown here come from a man at least 80 years old with acute or convalescent COVID-19.

The chain couples TRBV7-2 to TRBJ2-7, with 14 bases that match TRBD2. Germline lookup yields CDR1 SGHTA and CDR2 FQGNSA. V shed 1 base, J shed 6 bases, and the junction held 2 bases outside the gene matches. CDR3 length equals 15 residues. As DNA, the CDR3 is TGTGCCAGCAGCTTAGTTGGACTAGCGGGAGGCGAGCAGTACTTC. Residues: CASSLVGLAGGEQYF.

The chain uses TRBV5-1 and TRBJ1-2, with a weak D call TRBD1 (6 bases). Trimming cost V 6 bases and J 4 bases, with 16 bases left between them. Looked up from germline, CDR1 is SGHRS and CDR2 is YFSETQ. CDR3 size: 14 residues. The CDR3: CASKAGGAGYGYTF. CDR3 coding DNA: TGCGCCAGCAAGGCGGGGGGCGCGGGCTATGGCTACACCTTC.

The V call is TRBV29-1, the J call TRBJ1-1; TRBD1 agrees at 7 bases. The J segment lost 4 bases and the V segment lost 6 bases, leaving 8 bases of the junction unmatched. Germline values: CDR1 SQVTM, CDR2 ANQGSEA. The CDR3 has 13 amino acids. Written as DNA, the CDR3 is TGCAGCGTGCGGGGACAGAGGACCACTGAAGCTTTCTTT. Protein sequence: CSVRGQRTTEAFF.

V usage is TRBV19 and J usage is TRBJ1-5, with 8 bases aligning to TRBD1. The germline CDR1 and CDR2 sequences are LNHDA and SQIVND (reference sequence). The CDR3 contains 15 residues. V shed 5 bases and J 2 bases; nucleotides not matched to a gene: 5. Here the CDR3 reads CASSSPGQGNQPQHF. The CDR3 bases are TGTGCCAGTAGTTCACCGGGACAGGGCAATCAGCCCCAGCATTTT.

The chain joins TRBV5-4 to TRBJ2-2, with D possibly being TRBD1 (6 bases). The length of the CDR3 is 14 residues. Germline lookup yields CDR1 SGHNT and CDR2 YYREEE (reference sequence). Trimming pared 3 bases from V and 6 bases from J, leaving 12 bases between. The CDR3 DNA follows: TGTGCCAGCAGCTCCCCTCAGGGGCCCGGGGAGCTGTTTTTT. It codes for CASSSPQGPGELFF.

The CDR3 bases are TGTGCCAGTAGTGCGACAGGCTATAATTCACCCCTCCACTTT. Its translation: CASSATGYNSPLHF. J is TRBJ1-6 and V is TRBV19; weak D call: TRBD1 (6 bases). The CDR3 has 14 amino acids. The V and J ends lost 5 bases and 3 bases respectively, with 8 bases between them. CDR1 and CDR2 (germline): LNHDA, SQIVND (reference sequence).

The CDR3, as DNA: TGTGCCAGCAGTTCAGGGGAAGGGGGTGGCTACACCTTC. Translated: CASSSGEGGGYTF. V is TRBV3-1 (or the pseudogene TRBV3-2) and J is TRBJ1-2; possibly TRBD1 for D (6 bases). V was pared by 6 bases and J by 7 bases, with 15 bases between. The CDR3 loop spans 13 amino acids. In germline, CDR1 is LGHDT, CDR2 YNNKEL (reference sequence).